A selection of T cell receptor beta chains follows, all from one sample in a study of T cells in Graves' hyperthyroidism and ophthalmopathy. Each CDR3 protein is one row after TCRdb ran MiXCR on the multiplex PCR reads. The table lists about 160,000 distinct CDR3 sequences, less than 10% of them singletons. Sequences were obtained from blood. The receptors shown here come from a woman younger than 35 with Graves' hyperthyroidism that later progressed to Graves' ophthalmopathy. Both conserved end residues are part of each CDR3. A D gene is named only where the DNA matches it firmly. A clone size is listed for some rows: how often the clone was seen (once, few, many), or a class if it is expanded.

>NA|TRBJ1-5|many|18|TRBV6-2/TRBV6-3
TGTGCCAGCAGTTACCCGACGGGGGCGGGAAAAAGCAATCAGCCCCAGCATTTT
CASSYPTGAGKSNQPQHF
>NA|TRBJ1-2|few|18|TRBV6-1
TGTGCCAGCAGCCTAGGGGAGGGGTCGATTCGTCTCAACTATGGCTACACCTTC
CASSLGEGSIRLNYGYTF
>NA|TRBJ2-2|many|14|TRBV30
TGTGCCTGGAGTTTTATCGGGGCGCCCGGGGAGCTGTTTTTT
CAWSFIGAPGELFF
>NA|TRBJ2-7|many|15|TRBV20-1
TGCAGTGCTAGAGATGAGCCCAGCGGGTACGACGAGCAGTACTTC
CSARDEPSGYDEQYF
>TRBD2|TRBJ2-3|NA|15|TRBV20-1
TGCAGTGCTAGAGACTTGGAGCGGGGGGCCGATACGCAGTATTTT
CSARDLERGADTQYF
>NA|TRBJ2-2|many|15|TRBV7-9
TGTGCCAGCAGCTTAGTCGGCACAATCACCGGGGAGCTGTTTTTT
CASSLVGTITGELFF
>TRBD1|TRBJ2-5|NA|15|TRBV27
TGTGCCAGCAGTTCGGGGACAGGGGGCGGGGAGACCCAGTACTTC
CASSSGTGGGETQYF
>TRBD1|TRBJ1-2|many|12|TRBV11-2
TGTGCCAGCAGCGCAGGGGGCGACGGCTACACCTTC
CASSAGGDGYTF
>NA|TRBJ2-1|many|15|TRBV11-2
TGTGCCAGCAGCGTACACGGGGCGAAATACAATGAGCAGTTCTTC
CASSVHGAKYNEQFF
>NA|TRBJ1-1|NA|12|TRBV4-1
TGCGCCAGCAGCCGACCGGGGGGGGAAGCTTTCTTT
CASSRPGGEAFF
>TRBD2|TRBJ2-3|NA|17|TRBV6-1
TGTGCCAGCAGCTTCTTACTAGCGGGGGTTAGTGCAGATACGCAGTATTTT
CASSFLLAGVSADTQYF
>TRBD1|TRBJ1-2|NA|17|TRBV4-1
TGCGCCAGCAGCCAAGGGGGTGGTTCAGGGGGCGTTTATGGCTACACCTTC
CASSQGGGSGGVYGYTF
>NA|TRBJ1-6|many|16|TRBV30
TGTGCCTGGAGCCTCGTGAAGACAAGCTATAATTCACCCCTCCACTTT
CAWSLVKTSYNSPLHF